These 9 T cell receptor beta chains were all obtained from the same sample, sequenced in a study of CXCR3-negative and CXCR3-positive naive CD8 T cells (dated 2019 in TCRdb). Overall results and qualifications from the work: TRB CDR3s from CXCR3-positive naive cells showed higher hydrophobicity (lower Kidera factor 4), lower energy, and higher strength and volume indices than CXCR3-negative naive cells.

The data were produced on a NextSeq 550. The Human TCR Profiling Kit (MiLaboratory) was used to make UMI-labeled 5' RACE TRB cDNA libraries. After TCRdb reprocessed the reads, each CDR3 protein sequence was kept as one row, without DNA. The table for this sample lists approximately 65,000 distinct CDR3 sequences. The leading ten clones occupy around 0.7% of the sample. No cognate antigen is known for these TCRs. The sample consisted of naive CXCR3+ CD8+ T cells from blood. The meaning of the sample's cell subset or site label: CD45RO-CCR7+CD27+CD95- naive CD8+ T cells expressing CXCR3 (TNR3+). These receptors all stem from a human donor in good health. Some clones in this sample may be carry-over from other donors' samples.

The chain is built from TRBV4-3 and TRBJ2-7; TCRdb's assignment of TRBD2 cannot be checked, as there is no DNA. There are 18 residues in the CDR3. Germline lookup yields CDR1 LGHNA and CDR2 YSLEER. The CDR3 region is CASSQDRSAGTGIHEQYF.

CDR3 residues: CASSGTSGSSGETQYF. The chain has TRBV12-3 or TRBV12-4 and TRBJ2-5; the TRBD2 assignment by TCRdb is unverifiable without DNA. This CDR3 comprises 16 residues.

The chain links TRBV29-1 to TRBJ2-1; TCRdb lists TRBD1, though no DNA is available to test this call. The CDR3 loop spans 13 amino acids. Per the germline V gene, CDR1 is SQVTM and CDR2 is ANQGSEA. The CDR3: CSVVTGNYNEQFF.

V usage is TRBV27 and J usage is TRBJ2-7; there is no DNA to check the TCRdb D call of TRBD1. The CDR3 has 16 amino acids. CDR1 is MNHEY, CDR2 SMNVEV, per germline (reference sequence). The CDR3: CASSLGTGEAHYEQYF.

The CDR3 is CASLTAWNTGELFF. This chain joins TRBV27 and TRBJ2-2. CDR3 length: 14 amino acids. Germline V CDR1 and CDR2: MNHEY, SMNVEV (reference sequence).

V gene TRBV11-3 combines with J gene TRBJ1-5. This CDR3 is built from 13 residues. Germline V CDR1 and CDR2: SGHNT, YENEEA. The CDR3 is CASSLAVNQPQHF.

J is TRBJ2-2 and V is TRBV27; TCRdb indicates TRBD2, and absent DNA this call remains unverified. This CDR3 has 18 amino acids. Germline lookup yields CDR1 MNHEY and CDR2 SMNVEV (reference sequence). This chain's CDR3 is CASSSGLAGSANTGELFF.

The CDR3 loop is CSVLHPTGLYEQYF. The chain links TRBV29-1 to TRBJ2-7; the TCRdb D gene call, TRBD1, has no DNA to confirm it. The CDR3 runs to 14 residues. Germline values: CDR1 SQVTM, CDR2 ANQGSEA.

The chain recombines TRBV19 with TRBJ1-2. CDR3 length: 14 residues. Per the germline V gene, CDR1 is LNHDA and CDR2 is SQIVND (reference sequence). The CDR3: CASSFSSSNYGYTF. Full variable domain (remainder filled in from reference TRBV19 and TRBJ1-2): DGGITQSPKYLFRKEGQNVTLSCEQNLNHDAMYWYRQDPGQGLRLIYYSQIVNDFQKGDIAEGYSVSREKKESFPLTVTSAQKNPTAFYLCASSFSSSNYGYTFGSGTRLTVV.